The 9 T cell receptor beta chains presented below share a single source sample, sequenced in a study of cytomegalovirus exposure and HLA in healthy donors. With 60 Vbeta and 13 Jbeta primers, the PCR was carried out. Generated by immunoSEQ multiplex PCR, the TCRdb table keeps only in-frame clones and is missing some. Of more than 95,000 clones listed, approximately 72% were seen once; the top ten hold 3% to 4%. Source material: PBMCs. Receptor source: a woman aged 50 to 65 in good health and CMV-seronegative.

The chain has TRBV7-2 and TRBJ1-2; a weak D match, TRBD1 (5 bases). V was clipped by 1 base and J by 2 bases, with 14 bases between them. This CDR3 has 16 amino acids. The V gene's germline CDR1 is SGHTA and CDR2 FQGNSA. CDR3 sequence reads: CASSLVGTEGNYGYTF. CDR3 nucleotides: TGTGCCAGCAGCTTAGTTGGGACGGAGGGCAACTATGGCTACACCTTC.

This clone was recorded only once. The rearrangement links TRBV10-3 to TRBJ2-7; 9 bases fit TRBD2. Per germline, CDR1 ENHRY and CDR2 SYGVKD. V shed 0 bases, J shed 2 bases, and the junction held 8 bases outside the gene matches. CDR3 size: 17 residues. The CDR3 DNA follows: TGTGCCATCAGTGAGTCGAATCTTGCTAGCGGGACCTACGAGCAGTACTTC. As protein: CAISESNLASGTYEQYF.

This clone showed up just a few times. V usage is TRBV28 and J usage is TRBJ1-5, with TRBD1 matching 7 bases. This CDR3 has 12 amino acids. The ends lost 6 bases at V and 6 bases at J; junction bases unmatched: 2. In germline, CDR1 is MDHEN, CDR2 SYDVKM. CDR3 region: CASRGGVQPQHF. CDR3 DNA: TGTGCCAGCAGAGGGGGCGTTCAGCCCCAGCATTTT.

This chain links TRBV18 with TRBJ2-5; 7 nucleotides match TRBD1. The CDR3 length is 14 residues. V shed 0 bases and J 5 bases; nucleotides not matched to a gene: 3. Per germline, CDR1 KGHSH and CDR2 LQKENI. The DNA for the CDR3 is TGTGCCAGCTCACCACCAGGGGGCGGGGAGACCCAGTACTTC. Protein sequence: CASSPPGGGETQYF.

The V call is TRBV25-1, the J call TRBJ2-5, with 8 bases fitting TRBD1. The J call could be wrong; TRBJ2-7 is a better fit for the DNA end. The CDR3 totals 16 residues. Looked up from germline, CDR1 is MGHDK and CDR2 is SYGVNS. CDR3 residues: CASSDPQDRVGYEQYF. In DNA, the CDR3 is TGTGCCAGCAGTGATCCCCAGGACAGGGTGGGTTACGAGCAGTACTTC.

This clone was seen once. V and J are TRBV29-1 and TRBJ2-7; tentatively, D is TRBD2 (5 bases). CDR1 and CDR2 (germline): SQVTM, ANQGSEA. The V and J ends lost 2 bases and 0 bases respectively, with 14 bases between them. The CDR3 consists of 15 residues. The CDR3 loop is CSVELAPGGSYEQYF. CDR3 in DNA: TGCAGCGTTGAACTAGCTCCTGGAGGCTCCTACGAGCAGTACTTC.

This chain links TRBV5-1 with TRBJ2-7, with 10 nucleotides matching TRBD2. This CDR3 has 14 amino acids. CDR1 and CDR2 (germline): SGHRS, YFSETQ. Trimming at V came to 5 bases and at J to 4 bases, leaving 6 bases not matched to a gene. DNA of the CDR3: TGCGCCAGCAGTCAACTAGCGGGATCTTACGAGCAGTACTTC. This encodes CASSQLAGSYEQYF. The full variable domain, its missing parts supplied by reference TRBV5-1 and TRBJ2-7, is KAGVTQTPRYLIKTRGQQVTLSCSPISGHRSVSWYQQTPGQGLQFLFEYFSETQRNKGNFPGRFSGRQFSNSRSEMNVSTLELGDSALYLCASSQLAGSYEQYFGPGTRLTVT.

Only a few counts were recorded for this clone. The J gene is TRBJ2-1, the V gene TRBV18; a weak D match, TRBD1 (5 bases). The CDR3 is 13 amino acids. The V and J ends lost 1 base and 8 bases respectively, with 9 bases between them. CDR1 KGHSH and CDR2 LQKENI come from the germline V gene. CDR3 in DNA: TGTGCCAGCTCACCACGACAGTGGGATGAGCAGTTCTTC. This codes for CASSPRQWDEQFF.

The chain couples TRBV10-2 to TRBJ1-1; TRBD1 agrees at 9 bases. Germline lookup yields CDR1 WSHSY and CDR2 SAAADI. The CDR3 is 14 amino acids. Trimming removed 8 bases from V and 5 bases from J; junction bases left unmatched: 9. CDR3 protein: CASGQQGAYTEAFF. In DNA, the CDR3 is TGCGCCAGCGGGCAACAGGGGGCATATACTGAAGCTTTCTTT.